The 27 T cell receptor beta chains below come from one sample, sequenced in a study of shared clonotypes between healthy human individuals. Clones were sequenced by immunoSEQ multiplex PCR, and TCRdb holds only the in-frame ones, with some missing. Of 2 million to 3 million clones listed, more than 85% were seen once; the top ten hold 0.36%. Specimen: naive CD4+ T cells from PBMCs. Indicated subset: CD45RA+ positively selected. The receptors shown here come from a man aged 18 to 29 in good health. Some clones in this sample may be carry-over from other donors' samples.

The chain recombines TRBV7-9 with TRBJ1-1, with D possibly matching TRBD1 (5 bases). This CDR3 spans 14 amino acids. Germline V gene sequence: CDR1 SEHNR, CDR2 FQNEAQ (reference sequence). V was clipped by 5 bases and J by 4 bases, with 14 bases between them. The CDR3 DNA is TGTGCCAGCAGCCCCTACCGGGGGATCACTGAAGCTTTCTTT. Translating it yields CASSPYRGITEAFF.

This sequence joins TRBV4-3 and TRBJ2-2; 9 nucleotides agree with TRBD1. Germline V gene lookup returns CDR1 LGHNA and CDR2 YSLEER. After removal of 3 bases from V and 4 bases from J, the junction contained 9 bases not matched to a gene. This CDR3 is 17 amino acids long. The DNA of the CDR3 is TGCGCCAGCAGCCAGGCACCGGGACAGGGTTTCACCGGGGAGCTGTTTTTT. As protein: CASSQAPGQGFTGELFF.

For the CDR3, the DNA is TGTGCCTGGATGCGGGAGGGCCGCGACGAGCAGTACTTC. Its protein is CAWMREGRDEQYF. The genes are TRBV30 and TRBJ2-5; TRBD2 aligns across 9 bases. Matching the DNA end better, TRBJ2-7 makes the J call doubtful. CDR3 length: 13 residues. Germline V gene sequence: CDR1 GTSNPN, CDR2 SVGIG (reference sequence).

Comments on this clone: This same CDR3 is encoded by further DNA sequences in the sample. This chain links TRBV5-1 with TRBJ1-2, with 8 nucleotides matching TRBD1. J was trimmed by 4 bases and V by 3 bases; bases with no gene match: 5. Germline V gives CDR1 SGHRS, CDR2 YFSETQ. This CDR3 comprises 14 residues. DNA of the CDR3: TGCGCCAGCAGCTCAGGACAGGGAGGCTATGGCTACACCTTC. Translated: CASSSGQGGYGYTF.

CDR3 in amino acids: CASSSSGTGAEQYF. The CDR3 coding sequence is TGCGCCAGCAGCTCCTCCGGGACAGGTGCCGAGCAGTACTTC. The chain employs TRBV5-1 and TRBJ2-7; 8 bases are shared with TRBD1. The CDR3 is 14 amino acids. Trimming cost V 3 bases and J 6 bases; bases outside gene matches: 8. The germline V gene has CDR1 SGHRS and CDR2 YFSETQ.

The chain joins TRBV6-1 to TRBJ1-1; TRBD1 aligns across 10 bases. This CDR3 is 14 amino acids long. Looked up from germline, CDR1 is MNHNS and CDR2 is SASEGT. V shed 7 bases, J shed 2 bases, and the junction held 4 bases outside the gene matches. CDR3 region: CASTRDRGNTEAFF. Written as DNA, the CDR3 is TGTGCCAGCACCCGGGACAGGGGAAACACTGAAGCTTTCTTT.

This chain joins TRBV5-1 and TRBJ2-3; a weak D match, TRBD1 (6 bases). CDR1 and CDR2 (germline): SGHRS, YFSETQ. V was trimmed by 7 bases and J by 2 bases, leaving 14 bases between them. The CDR3 runs to 14 residues. In nucleotides, the CDR3 is TGCGCCAGCCGACTCAGGGGAGACACAGATACGCAGTATTTT. Protein: CASRLRGDTDTQYF. The variable domain in full, with the rest retrieved from reference TRBV5-1 and TRBJ2-3, is KAGVTQTPRYLIKTRGQQVTLSCSPISGHRSVSWYQQTPGQGLQFLFEYFSETQRNKGNFPGRFSGRQFSNSRSEMNVSTLELGDSALYLCASRLRGDTDTQYFGPGTRLTVL.

This chain uses TRBV6-5 with TRBJ1-2, with 8 bases matching TRBD1. V dropped 5 bases and J dropped 2; count of bases not matched to a gene: 7. This CDR3 region has 15 residues. Germline-derived CDR1 and CDR2 are MNHEY and SVGAGI. This CDR3 is CASSNNRGKNYGYTF. Here the CDR3 DNA reads TGTGCCAGCAGTAATAACAGGGGGAAGAACTATGGCTACACCTTC.

This sequence joins TRBV30 and TRBJ1-2; TRBD1 matches 9 bases. V gave up 3 bases and J gave up 4 bases; unmatched junction bases: 6. CDR1 is GTSNPN, CDR2 SVGIG, per germline (reference sequence). The CDR3 is 14 residues long. This CDR3 is CAWRAQGAVYGYTF. CDR3 nucleotide sequence: TGTGCCTGGAGAGCACAGGGGGCGGTCTATGGCTACACCTTC.

The chain joins TRBV9 to TRBJ2-1, with TRBD2 as a possible D gene (5 bases). V dropped 0 bases and J dropped 1 base, with 23 bases sitting between them. The V gene's germline CDR1 is SGDLS and CDR2 YYNGEE. This CDR3 is 20 amino acids long. The CDR3 DNA sequence: TGTGCCAGCAGCGTAGCTCTGACTATCTTCGACGATATATCCTACAATGAGCAGTTCTTC. It yields the protein CASSVALTIFDDISYNEQFF. Combining the CDR3 with reference TRBV9 and TRBJ2-1 gives the whole variable domain DSGVTQTPKHLITATGQRVTLRCSPRSGDLSVYWYQQSLDQGLQFLIQYYNGEERAKGNILERFSAQQFPDLHSELNLSSLELGDSALYFCASSVALTIFDDISYNEQFFGPGTRLTVL.

The chain couples TRBV6-5 to TRBJ2-7; weak D call: TRBD2 (5 bases). Germline V lookup: CDR1 MNHEY, CDR2 SVGAGI. CDR3 length equals 15 residues. Trimming left V 6 bases short and J 2 bases short, with 17 bases between. The CDR3 loop reads CASSRSGAAPYEQYF. Here the CDR3 DNA reads TGTGCCAGCAGCCGTTCTGGAGCGGCTCCCTACGAGCAGTACTTC.

The V and J genes are TRBV7-3 and TRBJ2-7; a possible D gene is TRBD2 (6 bases). V was shortened by 1 base and J by 5 bases, with 9 bases between the two germline ends. The CDR3 runs to 13 residues. Germline V lookup: CDR1 SGHTA, CDR2 FQGTGA. CDR3 DNA sequence: TGTGCCAGCAGCTTAATGGAGGGACACGAGCAGTACTTC. It yields the protein CASSLMEGHEQYF.

The rearrangement uses TRBV28 and TRBJ2-3; 12 bases line up with TRBD2. V dropped 4 bases and J dropped 3; count of bases not matched to a gene: 8. The V gene's germline CDR1 is MDHEN and CDR2 SYDVKM. The CDR3 length is 17 residues. The CDR3 coding sequence is TGTGCCAGCAGTTCCGGGACTAGCGGGTTTTCGACAGATACGCAGTATTTT. Protein sequence: CASSSGTSGFSTDTQYF.

This chain uses TRBV28 with TRBJ1-2; no definite D call. Germline values: CDR1 MDHEN, CDR2 SYDVKM. Trimming removed 3 bases at V and 2 bases at J, with 16 bases between. The CDR3 consists of 16 residues. The CDR3 loop reads CASSFPLEAENYGYTF. The DNA of the CDR3 is TGTGCCAGCAGTTTTCCACTAGAGGCAGAGAACTATGGCTACACCTTC.

The chain combines TRBV9 with TRBJ2-3; D unresolved. From germline, CDR1 is SGDLS and CDR2 YYNGEE. V lost 0 bases to trimming and J lost 0 bases, with 14 bases between them. This CDR3 region has 17 residues. The CDR3 reads CASSVGSLSGSTDTQYF. The CDR3 DNA follows: TGTGCCAGCAGCGTAGGGAGCCTGAGTGGGAGCACAGATACGCAGTATTTT.

The chain couples TRBV15 to TRBJ2-3; TRBD2 might be the D (6 bases). The CDR3 totals 14 residues. CDR1 is LNHNV, CDR2 YYDKDF, per germline (reference sequence). V dropped 3 bases and J dropped 0 bases, with 7 bases sitting between them. The CDR3 sequence is CATSRSGSTDTQYF. The CDR3 bases are TGTGCCACCAGCAGGAGCGGGAGCACAGATACGCAGTATTTT.

The chain uses TRBV29-1 and TRBJ2-1, with a possible D match to TRBD2 (6 bases). CDR3 size: 11 residues. Trimming stripped 1 base from V and 15 bases from J, with 13 bases between. Germline-derived CDR1 and CDR2 are SQVTM and ANQGSEA. CDR3 amino acids: CSVEVAAVVFF. The CDR3 nucleotides read TGCAGCGTTGAAGTAGCGGCTGTGGTGTTCTTC.

The chain links TRBV6-5 to TRBJ2-7; D is unclear. The CDR3 is made up of 13 amino acids. V was shortened by 4 bases and J by 1 base, with 8 bases between the two germline ends. Germline CDR1 reads MNHEY; CDR2 reads SVGAGI. The CDR3 DNA sequence: TGTGCCAGCAGTTCATCAAGATCCTACGAGCAGTACTTC. It is translated as CASSSSRSYEQYF.

V and J are TRBV7-2 and TRBJ2-1, with D unclear. V was trimmed by 0 bases and J by 3 bases, leaving 12 bases between them. This CDR3 is 16 amino acids long. Germline lookup yields CDR1 SGHTA and CDR2 FQGNSA. CDR3 residues: CASSLARGRDYNEQFF. CDR3 bases: TGTGCCAGCAGCTTAGCACGTGGCAGAGACTACAATGAGCAGTTCTTC.

The chain combines TRBV7-2 with TRBJ1-1; perhaps TRBD1 as D (5 bases). Germline CDR1 is SGHTA and CDR2 is FQGNSA. Trimming removed 5 bases at V and 2 bases at J, with 15 bases between. The CDR3 has 15 amino acids. CDR3 DNA sequence: TGTGCCAGCAGCGCGACCGGGACGCAAAACACTGAAGCTTTCTTT. Protein sequence: CASSATGTQNTEAFF.

The genes are TRBV19 and TRBJ2-2, with a tentative D call TRBD2 (6 bases). This CDR3 is built from 13 residues. Per germline, CDR1 LNHDA and CDR2 SQIVND (reference sequence). V gave up 4 bases and J gave up 5 bases, with 8 bases separating them. The DNA for the CDR3 is TGTGCCAGTAGTAAACGGGAGACCGGGGAGCTGTTTTTT. It encodes CASSKRETGELFF.

The rearrangement joins TRBV6-5 to TRBJ1-4; no reliable D call. Germline assignment: CDR1 MNHEY and CDR2 SVGAGI. The V and J ends lost 4 bases and 8 bases respectively, with 17 bases between them. The CDR3 consists of 15 residues. The CDR3 DNA is TGTGCCAGCAGTTTTCGGACTTCCTCGGGCGAAAAACTGTTTTTT. The encoded protein is CASSFRTSSGEKLFF.

The chain recombines TRBV7-9 with TRBJ1-4; 7 nucleotides line up with TRBD1. V dropped 5 bases and J dropped 8; count of bases not matched to a gene: 14. CDR3 length equals 16 residues. CDR1 and CDR2 from the germline V gene are SEHNR and FQNEAQ (reference sequence). CDR3 bases: TGTGCCAGCAGCCCAGCCCGAGGGGGCTTGGGGGAAAAACTGTTTTTT. Translated, it gives CASSPARGGLGEKLFF.

The chain links TRBV4-1 to TRBJ2-5, with 10 bases matching TRBD1. J was trimmed by 5 bases and V by 0 bases; bases with no gene match: 6. The CDR3 has 16 amino acids. Looked up from germline, CDR1 is MGHRA and CDR2 is YSYEKL. In DNA form, the CDR3 reads TGCGCCAGCAGCCAAGAGATGACAGGGGGCTGGGAGACCCAGTACTTC. Its protein product is CASSQEMTGGWETQYF.

The V gene is TRBV5-5, the J gene TRBJ1-5, with a tentative D call TRBD1 (6 bases). The CDR3 is made up of 15 amino acids. Germline values: CDR1 SGHKS, CDR2 YYEKEE (reference sequence). V dropped 4 bases and J dropped 2 bases, with 13 bases sitting between them. The CDR3 reads CASSQGPERNQPQHF. The CDR3 DNA sequence: TGTGCCAGCAGCCAGGGGCCGGAACGCAATCAGCCCCAGCATTTT.

The V gene is TRBV6-1, the J gene TRBJ2-5; 8 nucleotides agree with TRBD1. Germline V gene data show CDR1 as MNHNS and CDR2 as SASEGT. The CDR3 runs 18 residues. Germline trimming cut 2 bases from V and 2 bases from J; bases unmatched to any gene: 13. The DNA of the CDR3 is TGTGCCAGCAGTGAATCGGCCCGCAGGGGGCGGTTACAAGAGACCCAGTACTTC. Its translation: CASSESARRGRLQETQYF.

This clone showed up just once. This rearrangement joins TRBV5-1 to TRBJ2-5; D is undetermined. Trimming left V 0 bases short and J 1 base short, with 7 bases between. The CDR3 spans 14 residues. Germline CDR1 SGHRS, CDR2 YFSETQ. CDR3 in DNA: TGCGCCAGCAGCTTGGAGTCAGTCCAAGAGACCCAGTACTTC. This codes for CASSLESVQETQYF.